These 26 T cell receptor beta chains originate from one sample sequenced in a study of blood T cell repertoires in COVID-19. Libraries were prepared by immunoSEQ multiplex PCR; TCRdb keeps only in-frame clonotypes and omits some of them. The sample shows 220,000 or so clones, 84% of them seen only once. What was sequenced was PBMCs or T cells enriched from blood (not recorded which). The receptors shown here come from a woman between 40 and 50 years old who had recovered from COVID-19.

This clone was detected once. The rearrangement links TRBV28 to TRBJ1-5, with D possibly matching TRBD1 (5 bases). The CDR3 loop spans 15 amino acids. Germline CDR1 MDHEN, CDR2 SYDVKM. Trimming took off 3 bases at V and 6 bases at J, with 15 bases between the two ends. In nucleotides, the CDR3 is TGTGCCAGCAGTTTGGCCGGAATCGGGGGTCAGCCCCAGCATTTT. Translating gives CASSLAGIGGQPQHF.

With respect to this clone: The DNA is omitted, as the CDR3 cannot be located on it reliably, and the CDR3 follows TCRdb's listing. The rearrangement uses TRBV12-1 and TRBJ2-7; TRBD2, as called in the table, went unchecked against the DNA. TRBV12-1 is an annotated pseudogene. The CDR3 has 16 amino acids, counting both end residues. The chain's CDR3 is CASSFGGGTDSYEQYV.

The chain carries TRBV7-9 and TRBJ2-7, with unresolved D. The CDR3 extends over 14 amino acids. V was trimmed by 1 base and J by 9 bases, leaving 16 bases between them. Germline V CDR1 and CDR2: SEHNR, FQNEAQ (reference sequence). CDR3 sequence: CASSLDLLGVGQYF. CDR3 in DNA: TGTGCCAGCAGCTTAGATCTCCTAGGAGTGGGGCAGTACTTC. Variable domain in full (rest from reference TRBV7-9 and TRBJ2-7): DTGVSQNPRHKITKRGQNVTFRCDPISEHNRLYWYRQTLGQGPEFLTYFQNEAQLEKSRLLSDRFSAERPKGSFSTLEIQRTEQGDSAMYLCASSLDLLGVGQYFGPGTRLTVT.

V gene TRBV19 combines with J gene TRBJ1-1; tentatively, D is TRBD1 (5 bases). Trimming pared 2 bases from V and 7 bases from J, leaving 11 bases between. The CDR3 covers 13 residues. The germline V gene has CDR1 LNHDA and CDR2 SQIVND (reference sequence). CDR3 sequence reads: CASSISSGGEAFF. DNA for the CDR3: TGTGCCAGTAGTATATCATCGGGGGGTGAAGCTTTCTTT.

This chain joins TRBV27 and TRBJ2-7, with D maybe TRBD2 (7 bases). Germline values: CDR1 MNHEY, CDR2 SMNVEV (reference sequence). The CDR3 loop spans 15 amino acids. V shed 4 bases and J shed 2 bases, with 15 bases lying between them. The CDR3 nucleotides read TGTGCCAGCAGTTCCTCGGGGGGCCCAACCTACGAGCAGTACTTC. It translates to CASSSSGGPTYEQYF.

J is TRBJ2-7 and V is TRBV5-1; TRBD2 matches 8 bases. The CDR3 loop spans 14 amino acids. V lost 4 bases to trimming and J lost 5 bases; unmatched junction nucleotides: 8. In germline, CDR1 is SGHRS, CDR2 YFSETQ. CDR3 DNA: TGCGCCAGCAGCGAGGGACTAGTTTGGGACGAGCAGTACTTC. Translation: CASSEGLVWDEQYF.

There are many counts of this clone. The rearrangement links TRBV3-1 (or the pseudogene TRBV3-2) to TRBJ2-1, with TRBD2 matching over 8 bases. The germline V gene has CDR1 LGHDT and CDR2 YNNKEL (reference sequence). This CDR3 comprises 14 residues. With 5 bases clipped from V and 3 bases from J, the junction kept 3 bases outside the gene matches. The CDR3 protein is CASSVSGSYNEQFF. For the CDR3, the DNA is TGTGCCAGCAGCGTGAGCGGGAGCTACAATGAGCAGTTCTTC.

The rearrangement links TRBV27 to TRBJ1-6; the D is unclear. The germline V gene encodes CDR1 MNHEY and CDR2 SMNVEV (reference sequence). The length of the CDR3 is 13 residues. V was clipped by 3 bases and J by 7 bases, with 7 bases between them. The CDR3 region has the DNA TGTGCCAGCAGTTTTTCCAGGAATTCACCCCTCCACTTT. It is translated as CASSFSRNSPLHF.

The CDR3: CASSHRDREPQHF. As DNA, the CDR3 is TGTGCCAGTAGTCACCGAGACAGGGAACCCCAGCATTTT. The rearrangement links TRBV19 to TRBJ1-5, with TRBD1 matching 7 bases. Germline-derived CDR1 and CDR2 are LNHDA and SQIVND (reference sequence). Losses at the gene ends were 5 bases for V and 10 bases for J; bases not matched to a gene: 8. The CDR3 length is 13 residues.

This chain uses TRBV19 with TRBJ1-2; 7 nucleotides agree with TRBD1. The CDR3 spans 13 residues. V lost 5 bases, J lost 4 bases, and 4 bases stayed unmatched. The germline CDR1 and CDR2 sequences are LNHDA and SQIVND (reference sequence). The CDR3 bases are TGTGCCAGTAGTCCTACAGGGGCCTATGGCTACACCTTC. Protein product: CASSPTGAYGYTF. The full variable domain, with the rest looked up from reference TRBV19 and TRBJ1-2, is DGGITQSPKYLFRKEGQNVTLSCEQNLNHDAMYWYRQDPGQGLRLIYYSQIVNDFQKGDIAEGYSVSREKKESFPLTVTSAQKNPTAFYLCASSPTGAYGYTFGSGTRLTVV.

This clone was seen a single time. The chain joins TRBV5-1 to TRBJ1-2; TRBD1 is a possible D gene (5 bases). CDR1 and CDR2 from the germline V gene are SGHRS and YFSETQ. The CDR3 spans 20 residues. V lost 0 bases and J 2 bases, leaving 26 bases between the germline ends. CDR3 amino acids: CASSLVASTGLIGLNYGYTF. The DNA for the CDR3 is TGCGCCAGCAGCTTGGTGGCCTCTACGGGACTCATAGGACTCAACTATGGCTACACCTTC.

This chain joins TRBV30 and TRBJ2-7; D gene uncertain. The CDR3 consists of 12 residues. Looked up from germline, CDR1 is GTSNPN and CDR2 is SVGIG (reference sequence). Trimming left V 3 bases short and J 3 bases short, with 9 bases between. This CDR3 is CAWSPTGYEQYF. For the CDR3, the DNA is TGTGCCTGGAGCCCGACGGGCTACGAGCAGTACTTC.

The V call is TRBV19, the J call TRBJ1-5; possibly TRBD1 for D (6 bases). The CDR3 has 16 residues. CDR1 is LNHDA and CDR2 is SQIVND in the germline V gene (reference sequence). V dropped 3 bases and J dropped 5 bases, with 17 bases sitting between them. CDR3 sequence: CASSISGRGSYQPQHF. Here the CDR3 DNA reads TGTGCCAGTAGTATTTCCGGCAGGGGTTCATATCAGCCCCAGCATTTT.

The J gene is TRBJ1-1, the V gene TRBV19; 7 nucleotides line up with TRBD1. Looked up from germline, CDR1 is LNHDA and CDR2 is SQIVND (reference sequence). The CDR3 spans 18 residues. Trimming removed 1 base from V and 7 bases from J; junction bases left unmatched: 18. CDR3 sequence: CASSIVRAIEGAKGEAFF. The CDR3, as DNA: TGTGCCAGTAGTATAGTAAGAGCTATAGAGGGGGCGAAGGGTGAAGCTTTCTTT.

The chain joins TRBV28 to TRBJ1-2, with 9 bases fitting TRBD1. Germline assignment: CDR1 MDHEN and CDR2 SYDVKM. The CDR3 length is 15 residues. J was trimmed by 7 bases and V by 7 bases; bases with no gene match: 13. DNA of the CDR3: TGTGCCAGCAATGCTGAGACAGGGGGATTTTCTGGCTACACCTTC. Protein sequence: CASNAETGGFSGYTF.

This clone came up a few times. The rearrangement links TRBV6-1 to TRBJ1-2; maybe TRBD1 (6 bases). The CDR3 loop spans 14 amino acids. V lost 3 bases and J 5 bases, leaving 13 bases between the germline ends. Germline CDR1 MNHNS, CDR2 SASEGT. DNA of the CDR3: TGTGCCAGCAGTGAGGGGGCCGTCGGGTATGGCTACACCTTC. Protein: CASSEGAVGYGYTF.

This clone was seen only a few times. The rearrangement joins TRBV28 to TRBJ1-5, with D maybe TRBD1 (5 bases). The length of the CDR3 is 14 residues. In germline, CDR1 is MDHEN, CDR2 SYDVKM. With 4 bases removed from V and 5 bases from J, the gap between germline ends came to 12 bases. The CDR3, as DNA: TGTGCCAGCAGTTGGCTGGGGCAACATCAGCCCCAGCATTTT. As protein: CASSWLGQHQPQHF.

This clone has only a few counts. The rearrangement links TRBV12-5 to TRBJ1-5; no definite D call. The CDR3 totals 19 residues. Per germline, CDR1 LGHNT and CDR2 FRNRAP. The V end lost 1 base, the J end lost 0 bases, and 19 bases lay between the germline ends. For the CDR3, the DNA is TGTGCTAGTGGTTTGGAACGAAGTTTCGCAGGATATAGCAATCAGCCCCAGCATTTT. This gives the protein CASGLERSFAGYSNQPQHF. The variable domain in full, with the rest retrieved from reference TRBV12-5 and TRBJ1-5, is DARVTQTPRHKVTEMGQEVTMRCQPILGHNTVFWYRQTMMQGLELLAYFRNRAPLDDSGMPKDRFSAEMPDATLATLKIQPSEPRDSAVYFCASGLERSFAGYSNQPQHFGDGTRLSIL.

This clone is a singleton in its sample. J is TRBJ1-3 and V is TRBV5-1, with D unclear. Germline V lookup: CDR1 SGHRS, CDR2 YFSETQ. The ends were cut back, 7 bases at V and 0 bases at J, with 11 bases in the middle. The CDR3 sequence is 14 residues long. The CDR3 DNA reads as TGCGCCAGCTGCGACACCGCCTCTGGAAACACCATATATTTT. It yields the protein CASCDTASGNTIYF.

The table lists this clone with a few counts. This chain joins TRBV6-2 or TRBV6-3 and TRBJ2-7; 9 bases line up with TRBD1. This CDR3 spans 14 amino acids. The V segment lost 4 bases and the J segment 4 bases; nucleotides outside the gene matches: 5. The germline V gene has CDR1 MNHEY and CDR2 SVGEGT. The CDR3 DNA is TGTGCCAGCAGTTTCGGGACAGGGCGATACGAGCAGTACGTC. It translates to CASSFGTGRYEQYV.

The V and J genes are TRBV18 and TRBJ1-4; TRBD1 matches at 7 bases. V shed 6 bases, J shed 8 bases, and the junction held 12 bases outside the gene matches. The germline V gene has CDR1 KGHSH and CDR2 LQKENI. The CDR3 has 15 residues. CDR3 protein: CASSGGQTTLEKLFF. In DNA form, the CDR3 reads TGTGCCAGCTCCGGGGGACAGACGACGTTAGAAAAACTGTTTTTT.

The chain has TRBV6-2 or TRBV6-3 and TRBJ2-1; the match to TRBD2 covers 13 bases. CDR3 length equals 18 residues. Trimming took 5 bases from V and 2 from J; bases not matched to a gene: 9. Per germline, CDR1 MNHEY and CDR2 SVGEGT. DNA of the CDR3: TGTGCCAGCAGTCCGGGACTAGCGGGGTCTATTGCCTACAATGAGCAGTTCTTC. Amino acid sequence: CASSPGLAGSIAYNEQFF.

This clone appeared a few times. CDR3 protein: CASSVRDRVSGNTIYF. DNA for the CDR3: TGTGCCAGCAGCGTCCGGGACAGGGTCTCTGGAAACACCATATATTTT. This chain joins TRBV9 and TRBJ1-3, with 9 nucleotides matching TRBD1. In germline, CDR1 is SGDLS, CDR2 YYNGEE. The CDR3 sequence is 16 residues long. V dropped 2 bases and J dropped 0; count of bases not matched to a gene: 3. Using reference TRBV9 and TRBJ1-3 for the parts outside the CDR3, the full variable domain is DSGVTQTPKHLITATGQRVTLRCSPRSGDLSVYWYQQSLDQGLQFLIQYYNGEERAKGNILERFSAQQFPDLHSELNLSSLELGDSALYFCASSVRDRVSGNTIYFGEGSWLTVV.

J is TRBJ2-3 and V is TRBV7-2; unclear D gene. V gave up 4 bases and J gave up 2 bases, with 10 bases separating them. This CDR3 is 14 amino acids long. Germline V CDR1 and CDR2: SGHTA, FQGNSA. The CDR3 DNA sequence: TGTGCCAGCAGCTCACTTGGAGTCACAGATACGCAGTATTTT. Amino acids: CASSSLGVTDTQYF.

V gene TRBV2 combines with J gene TRBJ2-3, with 11 bases fitting TRBD2. J gave up 1 base and V 11 bases, and 5 bases lay outside the gene matches. The CDR3 totals 14 residues. CDR1 is SNHLY and CDR2 is FYNNEI in the germline V gene. The CDR3 nucleotides are TGTGCCGTCGGACTAGCGGGCCGCACAGATACGCAGTATTTT. Translated: CAVGLAGRTDTQYF.

The chain links TRBV27 to TRBJ2-3; the match to TRBD2 covers 13 bases. The CDR3 covers 16 residues. Looked up from germline, CDR1 is MNHEY and CDR2 is SMNVEV (reference sequence). With 6 bases clipped from V and 6 bases from J, the junction kept 9 bases outside the gene matches. The CDR3 DNA is TGTGCCAGCAGGCTGGGACTAGCGGGAACCCCCGATACGCAGTATTTT. Translation gives CASRLGLAGTPDTQYF.